This TCR beta chain was documented in a study of cytomegalovirus exposure and HLA in healthy donors. Points from the study as a whole: A few CMV-associated chains proved CMV antigen-specific in vitro. Researchers catalogued approximately 170 TCR beta chains as cytomegalovirus-associated. First-cohort TCR clusters were later found to tend to co-occur in the 120 or so validation repertoires.

TCRdb's copy holds only in-frame clones and misses some; the assay was immunoSEQ multiplex PCR. The table includes 260,000 or so clones, about 90% detected once. Details on this clone: Antigen unknown.

The sequence came from a woman aged 30 to 39 in good health and CMV-seronegative. Source material: PBMCs.

CDR3 in amino acids: CASSGVWGTYEQYF. CDR3 nucleotides: TGTGCCAGCAGTGGCGTTTGGGGTACCTACGAGCAGTACTTC. V and J are TRBV6-1 and TRBJ2-7; D not certain. This CDR3 has 14 residues. The germline V gene encodes CDR1 MNHNS and CDR2 SASEGT. V lost 4 bases and J lost 2, with 12 bases in between.